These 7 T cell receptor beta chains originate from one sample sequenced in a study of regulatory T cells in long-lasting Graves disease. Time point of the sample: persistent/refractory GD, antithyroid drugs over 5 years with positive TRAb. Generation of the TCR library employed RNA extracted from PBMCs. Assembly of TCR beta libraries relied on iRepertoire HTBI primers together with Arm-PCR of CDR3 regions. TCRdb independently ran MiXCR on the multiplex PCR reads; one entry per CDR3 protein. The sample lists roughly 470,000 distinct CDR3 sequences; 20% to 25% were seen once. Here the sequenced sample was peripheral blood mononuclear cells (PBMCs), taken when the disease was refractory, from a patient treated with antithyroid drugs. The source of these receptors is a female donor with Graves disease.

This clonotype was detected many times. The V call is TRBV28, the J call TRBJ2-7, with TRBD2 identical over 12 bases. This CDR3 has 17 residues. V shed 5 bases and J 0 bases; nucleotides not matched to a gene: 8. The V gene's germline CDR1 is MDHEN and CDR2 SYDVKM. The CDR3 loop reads CASSQGTSGYISYEQYF. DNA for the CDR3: TGTGCCAGCAGTCAAGGGACTAGCGGGTATATCTCCTACGAGCAGTACTTC.

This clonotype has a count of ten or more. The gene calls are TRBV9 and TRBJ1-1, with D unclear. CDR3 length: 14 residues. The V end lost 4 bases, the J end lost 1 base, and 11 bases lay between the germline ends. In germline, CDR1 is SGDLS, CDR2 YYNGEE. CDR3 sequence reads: CASSPERQNTEAFF. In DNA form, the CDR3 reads TGTGCCAGCAGCCCAGAACGACAGAACACTGAAGCTTTCTTT.

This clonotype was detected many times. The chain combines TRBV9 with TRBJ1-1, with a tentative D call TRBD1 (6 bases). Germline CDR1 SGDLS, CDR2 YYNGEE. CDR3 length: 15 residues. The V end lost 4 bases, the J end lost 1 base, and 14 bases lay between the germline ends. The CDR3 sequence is CASSPGTFPNTEAFF. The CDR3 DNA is TGTGCCAGCAGCCCTGGGACATTCCCGAACACTGAAGCTTTCTTT.

In DNA, the CDR3 is TGTGCCAGCAGCGCCTTGGGACAGCAAGAGACCCAGTACTTC. As protein: CASSALGQQETQYF. This sequence joins TRBV7-9 and TRBJ2-5; 7 nucleotides align to TRBD1. V lost 5 bases and J lost 2; bases outside the gene matches: 5. The CDR3 contains 14 residues. Germline CDR1 is SEHNR and CDR2 is FQNEAQ (reference sequence). The whole variable domain, remainder taken from reference TRBV7-9 and TRBJ2-5, is DTGVSQNPRHKITKRGQNVTFRCDPISEHNRLYWYRQTLGQGPEFLTYFQNEAQLEKSRLLSDRFSAERPKGSFSTLEIQRTEQGDSAMYLCASSALGQQETQYFGPGTRLLVL.

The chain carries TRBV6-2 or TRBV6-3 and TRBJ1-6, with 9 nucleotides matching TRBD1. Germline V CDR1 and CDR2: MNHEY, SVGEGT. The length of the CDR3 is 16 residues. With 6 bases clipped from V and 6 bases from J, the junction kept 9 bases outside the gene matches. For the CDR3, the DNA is TGTGCCAGCAGACCTTCCGGGACAGGGTCTAATTCACCCCTCCACTTT. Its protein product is CASRPSGTGSNSPLHF.

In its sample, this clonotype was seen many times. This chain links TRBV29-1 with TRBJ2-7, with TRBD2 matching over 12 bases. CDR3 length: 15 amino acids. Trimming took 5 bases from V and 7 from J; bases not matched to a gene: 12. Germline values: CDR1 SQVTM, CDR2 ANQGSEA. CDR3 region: CSVFGLAGYTLEQYF. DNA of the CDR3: TGCAGCGTTTTCGGACTAGCGGGATACACCCTTGAGCAGTACTTC.

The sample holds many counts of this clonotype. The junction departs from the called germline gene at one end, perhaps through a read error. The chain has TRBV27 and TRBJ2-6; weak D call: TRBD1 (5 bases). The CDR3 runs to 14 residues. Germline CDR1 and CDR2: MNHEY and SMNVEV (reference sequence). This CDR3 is CASTTVSGANVLTF. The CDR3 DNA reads TGTGCCAGCACAACGGTGTCTGGGGCCAATGTCCTGACTTTC.